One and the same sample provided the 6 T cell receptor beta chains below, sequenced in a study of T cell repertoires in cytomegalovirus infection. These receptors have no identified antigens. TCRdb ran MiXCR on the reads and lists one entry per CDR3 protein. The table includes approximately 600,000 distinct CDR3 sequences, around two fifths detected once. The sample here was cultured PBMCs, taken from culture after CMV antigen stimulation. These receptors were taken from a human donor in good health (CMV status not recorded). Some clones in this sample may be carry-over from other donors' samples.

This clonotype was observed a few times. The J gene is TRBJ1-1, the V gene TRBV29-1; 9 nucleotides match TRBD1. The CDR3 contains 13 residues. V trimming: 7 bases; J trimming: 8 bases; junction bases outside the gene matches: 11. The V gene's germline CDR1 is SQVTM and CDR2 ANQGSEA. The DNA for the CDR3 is TGCAGCGCCTCGAGCGGGACAGGGTCAGAAGCTTTCTTT. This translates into CSASSGTGSEAFF. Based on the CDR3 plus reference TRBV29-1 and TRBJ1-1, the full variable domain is SAVISQKPSRDICQRGTSLTIQCQVDSQVTMMFWYRQQPGQSLTLIATANQGSEATYESGFVIDKFPISRPNLTFSTLTVSNMSPEDSSIYLCSASSGTGSEAFFGQGTRLTVV.

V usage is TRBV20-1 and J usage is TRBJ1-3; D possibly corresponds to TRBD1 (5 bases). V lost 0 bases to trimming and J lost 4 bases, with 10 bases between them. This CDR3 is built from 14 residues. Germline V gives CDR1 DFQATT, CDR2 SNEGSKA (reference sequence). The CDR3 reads CSARDPRDGNTIYF. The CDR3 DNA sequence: TGCAGTGCTAGAGATCCCAGGGACGGAAACACCATATATTTT.

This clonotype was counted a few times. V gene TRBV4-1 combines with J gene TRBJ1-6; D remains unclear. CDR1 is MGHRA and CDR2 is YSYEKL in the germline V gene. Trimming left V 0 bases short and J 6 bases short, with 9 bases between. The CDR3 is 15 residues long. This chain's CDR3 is CASSQERLTNSPLHF. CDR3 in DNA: TGCGCCAGCAGCCAAGAGAGGTTGACTAATTCACCCCTCCACTTT.

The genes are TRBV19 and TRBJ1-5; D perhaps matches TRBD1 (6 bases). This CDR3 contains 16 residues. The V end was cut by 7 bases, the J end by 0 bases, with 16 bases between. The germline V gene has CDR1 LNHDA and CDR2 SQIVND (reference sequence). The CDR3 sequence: CASTDSAIYSNQPQHF. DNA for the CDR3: TGTGCCAGTACGGACAGCGCAATATATAGCAATCAGCCCCAGCATTTT.

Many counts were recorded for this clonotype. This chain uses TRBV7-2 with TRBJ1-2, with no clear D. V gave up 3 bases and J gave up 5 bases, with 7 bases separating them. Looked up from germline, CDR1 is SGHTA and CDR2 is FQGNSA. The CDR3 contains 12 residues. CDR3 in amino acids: CASSFSVYGYTF. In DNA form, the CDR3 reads TGTGCCAGCAGCTTTAGCGTGTATGGCTACACCTTC.

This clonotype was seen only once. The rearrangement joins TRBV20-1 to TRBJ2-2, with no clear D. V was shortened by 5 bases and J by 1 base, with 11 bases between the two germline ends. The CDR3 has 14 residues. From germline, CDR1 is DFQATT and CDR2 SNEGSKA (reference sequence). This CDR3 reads CSAFRTENTGELFF. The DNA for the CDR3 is TGCAGTGCTTTCCGGACGGAGAACACCGGGGAGCTGTTTTTT.